Each of the 12 T cell receptor beta chains below was sequenced from the same sample in a study of identical twins. MiXCR was run by TCRdb on the 5' RACE reads, yielding one entry per CDR3 protein. The sample gives 400,000 to 550,000 distinct CDR3 sequences, 20% to 25% of which show up once; approximately 0.95% is in the top ten. The sample was also linked to a second study, of T cells expressing NK-cell markers.

The sequenced sample was CD4+ T cells sorted from blood. The receptor source for this set is a woman younger than 35 in good health.

The chain uses TRBV5-1 and TRBJ2-3, with a tentative D call TRBD2 (5 bases). In germline, CDR1 is SGHRS, CDR2 YFSETQ. The CDR3 contains 16 residues. V gave up 3 bases and J gave up 4 bases, with 18 bases separating them. CDR3 loop: CASSSRRTAESDTQYF. CDR3 nucleotides: TGCGCCAGCAGCTCTAGGAGGACCGCTGAATCAGATACGCAGTATTTT.

This clonotype was counted a few times. The rearrangement joins TRBV20-1 to TRBJ2-3; perhaps D is TRBD1 or TRBD2 (5 bases each). The V and J ends lost 6 bases and 10 bases respectively, with 14 bases between them. Germline CDR1 DFQATT, CDR2 SNEGSKA (reference sequence). This CDR3 is 11 amino acids long. The CDR3 sequence is CSAIRDAAQYF. The CDR3 DNA reads TGCAGTGCGATTCGGGACGCAGCGCAGTATTTT.

This clonotype was counted a few times. This sequence joins TRBV6-1 and TRBJ2-7; D is possibly TRBD2 (7 bases). CDR1 and CDR2 from the germline V gene are MNHNS and SASEGT. This CDR3 has 16 amino acids. V was pared by 1 base and J by 5 bases, with 18 bases between. Here the CDR3 DNA reads TGTGCCAGCAGTGAAGTGGTAGGGGGAGGGAGTCACGAGCAGTACTTC. Protein sequence: CASSEVVGGGSHEQYF.

The chain recombines TRBV20-1 with TRBJ2-7, with a weak D call TRBD1 (6 bases). The CDR3 has 13 amino acids. V shed 4 bases and J shed 3 bases, with 13 bases lying between them. Germline V gene sequence: CDR1 DFQATT, CDR2 SNEGSKA (reference sequence). The CDR3 loop is CSAKEGQNYEQYF. The CDR3 coding sequence is TGCAGTGCTAAGGAAGGACAGAACTACGAGCAGTACTTC.

J is TRBJ2-5 and V is TRBV3-1; no clear D gene. This CDR3 has 18 amino acids. The germline V and J ends were trimmed by 4 bases and 5 bases, with 26 bases remaining between them. CDR1 is LGHDT, CDR2 YNNKEL, per germline (reference sequence). CDR3 DNA sequence: TGTGCCAGCAGCCCCGGCGTAGTTGGAAGCACCCCCCGGGAGACCCAGTACTTC. This codes for CASSPGVVGSTPRETQYF.

The V and J genes are TRBV2 and TRBJ1-6; no definite D call. Germline V CDR1 and CDR2: SNHLY, FYNNEI. The CDR3 is made up of 14 amino acids. The V gene lost 6 bases and the J gene lost 7 bases, with 13 bases spanning the gap. The CDR3 loop reads CASSLFSENSPLHF. In DNA form, the CDR3 reads TGTGCCAGCAGCCTATTTTCAGAGAATTCACCCCTCCACTTT.

There are many counts of this clonotype. The chain links TRBV5-1 to TRBJ2-3; TRBD2 matches at 7 bases. Germline V gene lookup returns CDR1 SGHRS and CDR2 YFSETQ. CDR3 length: 16 amino acids. V was pared by 3 bases and J by 2 bases, with 9 bases of the junction left unmatched. CDR3 in DNA: TGCGCCAGCAGCTCAAAAAGCGGGATTTTCACAGATACGCAGTATTTT. Translation gives CASSSKSGIFTDTQYF.

This clonotype came up a few times. This chain joins TRBV9 and TRBJ2-2; D gene ambiguous. The V end lost 0 bases, the J end lost 0 bases, and 6 bases lay between the germline ends. This CDR3 is built from 15 residues. Per germline, CDR1 SGDLS and CDR2 YYNGEE. DNA for the CDR3: TGTGCCAGCAGCGTAGCTGTGGCGAACACCGGGGAGCTGTTTTTT. Protein: CASSVAVANTGELFF.

This clonotype was seen more than once but under ten times. The CDR3 region is CASTTSNYGYTF. The CDR3 coding sequence is TGTGCCAGTACGACCTCCAACTATGGCTACACCTTC. The V gene is TRBV6-5, the J gene TRBJ1-2; unclear D gene. Trimming stripped 9 bases from V and 2 bases from J, with 10 bases between. The CDR3 contains 12 residues. Germline assignment: CDR1 MNHEY and CDR2 SVGAGI.

This clonotype came up many times. V and J are TRBV20-1 and TRBJ1-5; D unclear. This CDR3 spans 12 amino acids. V was trimmed by 1 base and J by 3 bases, leaving 4 bases between them. CDR1 and CDR2 from the germline V gene are DFQATT and SNEGSKA (reference sequence). CDR3 sequence: CSARAANQPQHF. The CDR3 nucleotides read TGCAGTGCTAGAGCGGCCAATCAGCCCCAGCATTTT.

The gene calls are TRBV10-3 and TRBJ2-1, with D maybe TRBD1 (6 bases). Germline V gene sequence: CDR1 ENHRY, CDR2 SYGVKD. The CDR3 consists of 15 residues. Trimming removed 8 bases at V and 6 bases at J, with 20 bases between. In nucleotides, the CDR3 is TGTGCCATCTCAGGGGCGAGGAACGGCGTCAATGAGCAGTTCTTC. Translated, it gives CAISGARNGVNEQFF.

As DNA, the CDR3 is TGCAGTGCTAGGAGCCTATCGAACACTGAAGCTTTCTTT. Its translation: CSARSLSNTEAFF. This chain connects TRBV20-1 to TRBJ1-1; no reliable D call. Trimming cost V 3 bases and J 1 base, with 9 bases left between them. Germline CDR1 is DFQATT and CDR2 is SNEGSKA (reference sequence). The CDR3 has 13 residues.